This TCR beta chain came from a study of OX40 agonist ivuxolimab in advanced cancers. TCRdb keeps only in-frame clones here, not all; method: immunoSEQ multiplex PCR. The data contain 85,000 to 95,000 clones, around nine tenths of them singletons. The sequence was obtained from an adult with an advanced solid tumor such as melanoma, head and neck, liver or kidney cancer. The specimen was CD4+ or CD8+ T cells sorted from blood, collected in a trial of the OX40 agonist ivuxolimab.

CDR3 sequence (DNA): TGTGCCAGCAGCCAAGCCGGACAGGGCTATGGCTACACCTTC. Encoded protein: CASSQAGQGYGYTF. The genes are TRBV4-2 and TRBJ1-2; 8 nucleotides agree with TRBD1. The CDR3 extends over 14 amino acids. J was trimmed by 4 bases and V by 1 base; bases with no gene match: 2. Germline assignment: CDR1 LGHNA and CDR2 YNFKEQ.